This TCR beta chain was sequenced in a study of regulatory T cells in long-lasting Graves disease. This CDR3 is 15 amino acids long. The ends lost 0 bases at V and 1 base at J; junction bases unmatched: 3. Germline CDR1 is SGDLS and CDR2 is YYNGEE. The time point here: newly diagnosed GD, antithyroid drugs for less than 3 months. Making the TCR library involved RNA that had been extracted from PBMCs. Sequencing libraries for TCR beta were prepared with iRepertoire HTBI primers and Arm-PCR of CDR3 regions. TCRdb reprocessed the multiplex PCR reads with MiXCR, giving one entry per CDR3 protein. The repertoire has 450,000 to 600,000 distinct CDR3 sequences, 13% of them found once; the top ten carry approximately 9.3%. This sample also belongs to another study, concerning T cells in Graves' hyperthyroidism and ophthalmopathy. That source adds: Disease duration under 2 months; hyperthyroidism patients were aged 18 to 65.

This chain links TRBV9 with TRBJ1-1; TRBD1 agrees at 7 bases. The specimen comprised peripheral blood mononuclear cells (PBMCs), sampled at new diagnosis, from a patient treated with antithyroid drugs. The sequence was obtained from a man under 40 with Graves disease. CDR3 sequence (DNA): TGTGCCAGCAGCGTAGAGAACAGGGGGAACACTGAAGCTTTCTTT. This codes for CASSVENRGNTEAFF.